The 8 T cell receptor beta chains given below trace back to one sample, sequenced in a study of T cells after somatic rescue of genetic block. Assay: immunoSEQ multiplex PCR; the TCRdb copy retains only in-frame clones and omits some. The sample holds 110,000 or so clones, 75% to 95% seen once. Sequencing was performed on peripheral blood mononuclear cells (PBMCs). The origin of the receptors is a woman aged 18-29 years.

This chain connects TRBV28 to TRBJ1-1, with D hard to call. The V end was cut by 2 bases, the J end by 5 bases, with 6 bases between. Looked up from germline, CDR1 is MDHEN and CDR2 is SYDVKM. The CDR3 is 12 residues long. CDR3 region: CASSLRRTEAFF. The CDR3 DNA reads as TGTGCCAGCAGTTTACGGAGGACTGAAGCTTTCTTT.

The rearrangement links TRBV5-6 to TRBJ2-2, with D perhaps matching TRBD1 (6 bases). V lost 4 bases and J lost 7, with 17 bases in between. Germline V gene sequence: CDR1 SGHDT, CDR2 YYEEEE. The CDR3 totals 15 residues. Here the CDR3 DNA reads TGTGCCAGCAGCGTCCCGAACAGGGTGGGCGGGGAGCTGTTTTTT. Its protein is CASSVPNRVGGELFF.

The table lists this clone with a count of one. This rearrangement joins TRBV18 to TRBJ2-5; tentatively, D is TRBD1 or TRBD2 (5 bases each). The germline V and J ends were trimmed by 6 bases and 2 bases, with 16 bases remaining between them. CDR3 size: 15 residues. CDR1 KGHSH and CDR2 LQKENI come from the germline V gene. The CDR3 reads CASSPGRSLQETQYF. The CDR3 DNA follows: TGTGCCAGCTCGCCGGGGCGGAGCCTGCAAGAGACCCAGTACTTC.

This sequence joins TRBV30 and TRBJ1-2, with D possibly matching TRBD1 (5 bases). The CDR3 length is 12 residues. Germline CDR1 GTSNPN, CDR2 SVGIG (reference sequence). V shed 5 bases and J shed 3 bases, with 10 bases lying between them. The CDR3 nucleotides read TGTGCCTGGGCGCGGGGGTACTATGGCTACACCTTC. Translation gives CAWARGYYGYTF.

The chain recombines TRBV6-6 with TRBJ2-7, with D possibly matching TRBD2 (5 bases). Trimming pared 4 bases from V and 4 bases from J, leaving 8 bases between. This CDR3 comprises 12 residues. Germline V gene data show CDR1 as MNHNY and CDR2 as SVGAGI (reference sequence). As DNA, the CDR3 is TGTGCCAGCAGTTCCACGGGATACGAGCAGTACTTC. Amino acids: CASSSTGYEQYF.

The chain links TRBV23-1 to TRBJ1-2; tentatively, D is TRBD1 (5 bases). TRBV23-1 has ORF status, its function being uncertain. Trimming left V 2 bases short and J 3 bases short, with 13 bases between. The CDR3 has 15 residues. CDR3: CASSQGRARDYGYTF. The CDR3 DNA follows: TGCGCCAGCAGTCAAGGCAGGGCGAGGGACTATGGCTACACCTTC.

V usage is TRBV6-1 and J usage is TRBJ1-6; D gene uncertain. This CDR3 is built from 15 residues. Looked up from germline, CDR1 is MNHNS and CDR2 is SASEGT. Deletions cut 4 bases from V and 5 bases from J, with 12 bases between. The CDR3 nucleotides are TGTGCCAGCAGTGCGTCCAGATTTAATAATTCACCCCTCCACTTT. Translation gives CASSASRFNNSPLHF.

This chain connects TRBV13 to TRBJ1-1; D might be TRBD1 (5 bases). V was cut by 0 bases and J by 7 bases, with 6 bases left in between. Germline V lookup: CDR1 PRHDT, CDR2 FYEKMQ (reference sequence). This CDR3 contains 12 residues. CDR3 DNA: TGTGCCAGCAGCTTAGGAGGGGTTGAAGCTTTCTTT. It specifies CASSLGGVEAFF.